The 23 T cell receptor beta chains listed next were all sequenced from one sample in a study of Graves' ophthalmopathy and Graves' hyperthyroidism. The TCR beta CDR3 regions underwent amplification from RNA transcripts. HTBI-primed RT-PCR formed the first round, and a multiplex PCR formed the second. TCRdb used MiXCR to reprocess the multiplex PCR reads, holding one entry per CDR3 protein. The sample lists over a million distinct CDR3 sequences, about two fifths seen once, with 11% in the top ten. The sequenced sample was peripheral blood or thyroid tissue (not recorded which). All receptors derive from an adult man with Graves' hyperthyroidism.

The chain combines TRBV29-1 with TRBJ2-5; D possibly corresponds to TRBD1 (6 bases). This CDR3 spans 14 amino acids. The germline V and J ends were trimmed by 4 bases and 7 bases, with 19 bases remaining between them. Germline CDR1 and CDR2: SQVTM and ANQGSEA. The DNA for the CDR3 is TGCAGCGTTGCAGCGGCTAGCCTAGGGGGGACCCAGTACTTC. Translating it yields CSVAAASLGGTQYF.

J is TRBJ1-5 and V is TRBV7-2; 7 bases are shared with TRBD1. The CDR3 length is 19 residues. The germline CDR1 and CDR2 sequences are SGHTA and FQGNSA. The J segment lost 0 bases and the V segment lost 7 bases, leaving 18 bases of the junction unmatched. Here the CDR3 reads CASTSVGAGGRYSNQPQHF. In nucleotides, the CDR3 is TGTGCCAGCACCTCAGTGGGGGCAGGGGGGCGGTATAGCAATCAGCCCCAGCATTTT.

This clonotype was observed a few times. A much larger clone sits a single nucleotide away, making a read error possible. This sequence joins TRBV2 and TRBJ2-7; the D call may be TRBD1 or TRBD2 (5 bases each). Germline-derived CDR1 and CDR2 are SNHLY and FYNNEI. The CDR3 is 12 residues long. The CDR3 nucleotides are TGTGCCAGCAGTGAAATGGGGGACGAGCGGTACTTC. As protein: CASSEMGDERYF.

In its sample, this clonotype was seen many times. The chain employs TRBV28 and TRBJ1-4; 8 bases agree with TRBD1. Germline CDR1 MDHEN, CDR2 SYDVKM. Trimming at V came to 2 bases and at J to 3 bases, leaving 5 bases not matched to a gene. This CDR3 is 16 amino acids long. The CDR3 DNA follows: TGTGCCAGCAGTTTAGATCAGGGGGCAGCTAATGAAAAACTGTTTTTT. Protein: CASSLDQGAANEKLFF.

The genes are TRBV10-3 and TRBJ1-6, with D unclear. The CDR3 has 12 amino acids. From germline, CDR1 is ENHRY and CDR2 SYGVKD. V was pared by 0 bases and J by 7 bases, with 1 base between. CDR3 nucleotides: TGTGCCATCAGTGAGTCGAATTCACCCCTCCACTTT. Translating it yields CAISESNSPLHF.

The V gene is TRBV2, the J gene TRBJ1-1; no clear D gene. Trimming removed 0 bases at V and 6 bases at J, with 8 bases between. Germline CDR1 and CDR2: SNHLY and FYNNEI. This CDR3 comprises 13 residues. The CDR3 spells CASSEAAFAEAFF. The CDR3 region has the DNA TGTGCCAGCAGTGAAGCAGCGTTCGCTGAAGCTTTCTTT.

The chain combines TRBV4-1 with TRBJ2-5, with D possibly being TRBD2 (5 bases). This CDR3 has 13 residues. V dropped 5 bases and J dropped 6 bases, with 13 bases sitting between them. Germline V gene data show CDR1 as MGHRA and CDR2 as YSYEKL. CDR3 coding DNA: TGCGCCAGCAGCAACCGGACTGAACAGACCCAGTACTTC. Residues: CASSNRTEQTQYF.

V gene TRBV12-3 or TRBV12-4 combines with J gene TRBJ2-5; 7 bases are shared with TRBD1. This CDR3 is built from 15 residues. The V segment lost 4 bases and the J segment 4 bases; nucleotides outside the gene matches: 9. This chain's CDR3 is CASSYQGTGVETQYF. Written as DNA, the CDR3 is TGTGCCAGCAGTTATCAGGGAACAGGGGTAGAGACCCAGTACTTC.

The sample holds many counts of this clonotype. The chain combines TRBV7-9 with TRBJ2-7, with D unresolved. In germline, CDR1 is SEHNR, CDR2 FQNEAQ (reference sequence). This CDR3 has 13 amino acids. V lost 6 bases and J 4 bases, leaving 13 bases between the germline ends. CDR3 residues: CASRTENLYEQYF. The CDR3 DNA sequence: TGTGCCAGCAGGACGGAGAACCTTTACGAGCAGTACTTC.

This clonotype has just a few counts. The rearrangement joins TRBV9 to TRBJ2-5; TRBD1 is a possible D gene (5 bases). The CDR3 covers 15 residues. V was pared by 4 bases and J by 4 bases, with 17 bases between. Germline lookup yields CDR1 SGDLS and CDR2 YYNGEE. In DNA, the CDR3 is TGTGCCAGCAGCCTCTCGTCAGTTACAGGAGAGACCCAGTACTTC. This gives the protein CASSLSSVTGETQYF.

This clonotype was observed a few times. CDR3 nucleotide sequence: TGCAGTGCCCTGGGGCGGGGGGGGGAAGAGACCCAGTACTTC. Its protein product is CSALGRGGEETQYF. This chain links TRBV20-1 with TRBJ2-5; 9 nucleotides align to TRBD2. With V trimmed by 6 bases and J by 3 bases, 8 bases remained unmatched. CDR3 size: 14 residues. CDR1 is DFQATT and CDR2 is SNEGSKA in the germline V gene (reference sequence).

The chain links TRBV7-9 to TRBJ1-4; 8 bases are a match to TRBD1. The ends lost 8 bases at V and 1 base at J; junction bases unmatched: 6. Germline CDR1 SEHNR, CDR2 FQNEAQ (reference sequence). This CDR3 has 15 residues. The CDR3 here is CASCSGGVTNEKLFF. Written as DNA, the CDR3 is TGTGCCAGCTGCTCAGGGGGCGTAACTAATGAAAAACTGTTTTTT. The entire variable domain, with the rest obtained from reference TRBV7-9 and TRBJ1-4, is as follows: DTGVSQNPRHKITKRGQNVTFRCDPISEHNRLYWYRQTLGQGPEFLTYFQNEAQLEKSRLLSDRFSAERPKGSFSTLEIQRTEQGDSAMYLCASCSGGVTNEKLFFGSGTQLSVL.

On this clonotype: This may be a read error, as it is one base from a much larger clone. The DNA for the CDR3 is TGTGCCAGCGGCTTCGTCGAAAATCAGCCCCAGCATTTT. Translation: CASGFVENQPQHF. The chain is built from TRBV7-2 and TRBJ1-5; D ambiguous. This CDR3 region has 13 residues. The germline V gene has CDR1 SGHTA and CDR2 FQGNSA.

This chain links TRBV7-9 with TRBJ2-2; TRBD2 might be the D (6 bases). Trimming took 4 bases from V and 3 from J, leaving 9 bases between them. The CDR3 spans 14 residues. The germline CDR1 and CDR2 sequences are SEHNR and FQNEAQ (reference sequence). The CDR3 DNA sequence: TGTGCCAGCAGCTCCCGGGACTACACCGGGGAGCTGTTTTTT. Translated, it gives CASSSRDYTGELFF.

This clonotype occurred many times. The chain joins TRBV13 to TRBJ1-1, with 7 bases identical to TRBD1. CDR3 length: 14 amino acids. In germline, CDR1 is PRHDT, CDR2 FYEKMQ (reference sequence). Trimming cost V 3 bases and J 3 bases; bases outside gene matches: 4. The CDR3 loop is CASSFGTADTEAFF. The CDR3 DNA follows: TGTGCCAGCAGCTTTGGGACAGCAGACACTGAAGCTTTCTTT. The entire variable domain, with the rest obtained from reference TRBV13 and TRBJ1-1, is as follows: AAGVIQSPRHLIKEKRETATLKCYPIPRHDTVYWYQQGPGQDPQFLISFYEKMQSDKGSIPDRFSAQQFSDYHSELNMSSLELGDSALYFCASSFGTADTEAFFGQGTRLTVV.

This clonotype has just a few counts. This chain connects TRBV12-3 or TRBV12-4 to TRBJ1-1; no clear D. Trimming took 6 bases from V and 3 from J, leaving 11 bases between them. The CDR3 runs to 13 residues. CDR3 amino acids: CASSFTRYTEAFF. CDR3 coding DNA: TGTGCCAGCAGCTTTACCCGATACACTGAAGCTTTCTTT.

This clonotype has only a few counts. The chain joins TRBV28 to TRBJ1-2, with D uncertain. The CDR3 spans 14 residues. The ends were cut back, 1 base at V and 4 bases at J, with 10 bases in the middle. Per the germline V gene, CDR1 is MDHEN and CDR2 is SYDVKM. CDR3 in amino acids: CASSLLGSSYGYTF. For the CDR3, the DNA is TGTGCCAGCAGTTTATTGGGCTCGAGCTATGGCTACACCTTC.

A few counts support this clonotype. The chain carries TRBV2 and TRBJ2-7, with TRBD2 as a possible D gene (6 bases). Between the trimmed V and J ends, which lost 6 bases and 2 bases, there was a span of 11 bases. The CDR3 sequence is 13 residues long. Germline V gene sequence: CDR1 SNHLY, CDR2 FYNNEI. The CDR3 spells CASRRDLAYEQYF. CDR3 nucleotide sequence: TGTGCCAGCAGGCGGGACCTGGCCTACGAGCAGTACTTC.

This clonotype was found a few times. The gene calls are TRBV7-9 and TRBJ2-7, with TRBD1 matching over 8 bases. CDR1 and CDR2 from the germline V gene are SEHNR and FQNEAQ (reference sequence). This CDR3 region has 12 residues. V shed 8 bases and J 5 bases; nucleotides not matched to a gene: 5. The CDR3 spells CASGRQGNEQYF. CDR3 nucleotides: TGTGCCAGCGGGCGACAGGGGAACGAGCAGTACTTC. Supplemented by reference TRBV7-9 and TRBJ2-7, the full variable domain reads DTGVSQNPRHKITKRGQNVTFRCDPISEHNRLYWYRQTLGQGPEFLTYFQNEAQLEKSRLLSDRFSAERPKGSFSTLEIQRTEQGDSAMYLCASGRQGNEQYFGPGTRLTVT.

The CDR3 nucleotides read TGTGCCATCAGTGGGGTAGCGGGGGAGCTGTTTTTT. Amino acid sequence: CAISGVAGELFF. The chain recombines TRBV10-3 with TRBJ2-2, with a weak D call TRBD2 (5 bases). V was pared by 4 bases and J by 8 bases, with 8 bases between. Per germline, CDR1 ENHRY and CDR2 SYGVKD. CDR3 size: 12 residues.

This clonotype was recorded at least ten times. V and J are TRBV2 and TRBJ2-5, with TRBD1 identical over 10 bases. CDR3 size: 14 residues. Germline CDR1 reads SNHLY; CDR2 reads FYNNEI. V was clipped by 7 bases and J by 5 bases; unmatched bases: 7. CDR3 coding DNA: TGTGCCAGCATGCGAGGGACAGGGGTTGAGACCCAGTACTTC. Its protein product is CASMRGTGVETQYF.

The chain has TRBV5-4 and TRBJ1-2; 10 bases agree with TRBD1. The CDR3 extends over 17 amino acids. Germline V gives CDR1 SGHNT, CDR2 YYREEE (reference sequence). The J segment lost 2 bases and the V segment lost 4 bases, leaving 11 bases of the junction unmatched. CDR3 residues: CASSTSGQGLANYGYTF. The CDR3 DNA reads as TGTGCCAGCAGCACCTCGGGACAGGGGTTAGCGAACTATGGCTACACCTTC.

This clonotype appeared many times. J is TRBJ1-4 and V is TRBV2; D uncertain. Germline CDR1 SNHLY, CDR2 FYNNEI. The CDR3 has 17 residues. The V gene lost 7 bases and the J gene lost 3 bases, with 21 bases spanning the gap. CDR3 in amino acids: CASTRSSVFEPNEKLFF. CDR3 coding DNA: TGTGCCAGCACTCGAAGTTCGGTGTTTGAACCTAATGAAAAACTGTTTTTT.